These 12 T cell receptor beta chains were sequenced from one sample in a study of beta chain features in type 1 diabetes. Findings of the study overall: Patients with Type 1 diabetes showed moderately but significantly shorter TCRB CDR3s in all four CD4+ subsets.

Expressed TCRB transcripts were sequenced, since all the RNA that had been isolated was reverse transcribed. TCRdb keeps only in-frame clones here, not all; method: immunoSEQ multiplex PCR. Counted here are about 300,000 clones, about 13% occurring once; the ten biggest clones make up roughly 0.015%. These TCRs' antigens remain unknown. The specimen was naive CD4+ T cells from blood. Receptors were obtained from a woman aged 18-29 years with type 1 diabetes.

This clone was detected a few times. The chain couples TRBV29-1 to TRBJ1-1; D unresolved. Between the trimmed V and J ends, which lost 3 bases and 6 bases, there was a span of 14 bases. The germline gives CDR1 SQVTM, CDR2 ANQGSEA. The CDR3 has 13 amino acids. The CDR3 here is CSVDSVSGSEAFF. CDR3 sequence (DNA): TGCAGCGTTGATTCGGTTTCGGGGTCTGAAGCTTTCTTT.

V gene TRBV11-3 combines with J gene TRBJ2-1; TRBD2 is a possible D gene (5 bases). CDR3 length: 13 residues. V lost 5 bases and J lost 3, with 8 bases in between. Germline V gives CDR1 SGHNT, CDR2 YENEEA. The CDR3 loop reads CASSQDFYNEQFF. The CDR3 DNA is TGTGCCAGCAGCCAGGACTTCTACAATGAGCAGTTCTTC.

The chain is built from TRBV6-5 and TRBJ2-2; perhaps TRBD2 as D (5 bases). This CDR3 spans 14 amino acids. The V and J ends lost 6 bases and 0 bases respectively, with 8 bases between them. Germline CDR1 and CDR2: MNHEY and SVGAGI. The CDR3 region has the DNA TGTGCCAGCAGACCCGGGGCGAACACCGGGGAGCTGTTTTTT. This encodes CASRPGANTGELFF.

J is TRBJ1-1 and V is TRBV9; D might be TRBD1 (5 bases). The CDR3 extends over 15 amino acids. Germline loops: CDR1 SGDLS, CDR2 YYNGEE. The V end was cut by 0 bases, the J end by 3 bases, with 12 bases between. The CDR3 region is CASSVGGAPDTEAFF. DNA for the CDR3: TGTGCCAGCAGCGTAGGCGGGGCGCCGGACACTGAAGCTTTCTTT.

The V and J genes are TRBV28 and TRBJ2-7; D is ambiguous. Germline V gene sequence: CDR1 MDHEN, CDR2 SYDVKM. This CDR3 region has 15 residues. V lost 6 bases and J lost 0, with 15 bases in between. The CDR3 nucleotides are TGTGCCAGCAGAGGCTGGGCACCCCACTCCTACGAGCAGTACTTC. This codes for CASRGWAPHSYEQYF.

This clone was picked up a small number of times. The chain uses TRBV7-2 and TRBJ2-3; the match to TRBD1 covers 8 bases. CDR1 and CDR2 from the germline V gene are SGHTA and FQGNSA. The CDR3 totals 14 residues. V dropped 0 bases and J dropped 13; count of bases not matched to a gene: 9. The CDR3 sequence is CASSLAIQGAIKYF. CDR3 bases: TGTGCCAGCAGCTTAGCGATCCAGGGGGCCATCAAGTATTTT.

This clone was observed a handful of times. DNA for the CDR3: TGTGCCAGCAGCTCCACAGGGGGCTCAGAGACCCAGTACTTC. Encoded protein: CASSSTGGSETQYF. The chain recombines TRBV7-2 with TRBJ2-5; 9 bases align to TRBD1. V lost 4 bases and J lost 4; bases outside the gene matches: 4. From germline, CDR1 is SGHTA and CDR2 FQGNSA. This CDR3 region has 14 residues.

V is TRBV5-1 and J is TRBJ2-3; 10 positions match TRBD2. V lost 3 bases, J lost 1 base, and 2 bases stayed unmatched. Germline lookup yields CDR1 SGHRS and CDR2 YFSETQ. The CDR3 extends over 15 amino acids. The CDR3 DNA is TGCGCCAGCAGCTGGACTAGCGGCCGCACAGATACGCAGTATTTT. It yields the protein CASSWTSGRTDTQYF.

This clone came up a few times. The CDR3: CASSRQGGRETQYF. DNA for the CDR3: TGCGCCAGCAGTCGCCAGGGGGGTCGAGAGACCCAGTACTTC. The chain has TRBV10-2 and TRBJ2-5, with D perhaps matching TRBD1 (7 bases). The germline V and J ends were trimmed by 5 bases and 4 bases, with 14 bases remaining between them. The germline CDR1 and CDR2 sequences are WSHSY and SAAADI. The CDR3 has 14 amino acids.

The table lists this clone with a few counts. This rearrangement joins TRBV30 to TRBJ1-1; D call uncertain. The germline V and J ends were trimmed by 2 bases and 3 bases, with 10 bases remaining between them. CDR1 and CDR2 (germline): GTSNPN, SVGIG (reference sequence). CDR3 length equals 13 residues. The CDR3, as DNA: TGTGCCTGGAGTTCTTCGGGTGACACTGAAGCTTTCTTT. Its translation: CAWSSSGDTEAFF.

The genes are TRBV6-1 and TRBJ2-7; 7 bases fit TRBD1. Unmatched junction bases numbered 3, after V lost 7 bases and J lost 3 bases. Germline CDR1 reads MNHNS; CDR2 reads SASEGT. This CDR3 comprises 12 residues. CDR3 region: CASNPGGYEQYF. In nucleotides, the CDR3 is TGTGCCAGCAATCCAGGGGGCTACGAGCAGTACTTC.

This clone was seen a few times. The rearrangement joins TRBV21-1 to TRBJ1-1. TRBV21-1 is labeled a pseudogene. This CDR3 region has 15 residues. CDR3 amino acids: CASSKALRRTTEAFF. CDR3 DNA sequence: TGTGCCAGCAGCAAAGCGCTCCGGAGGACCACTGAAGCTTTCTTT.